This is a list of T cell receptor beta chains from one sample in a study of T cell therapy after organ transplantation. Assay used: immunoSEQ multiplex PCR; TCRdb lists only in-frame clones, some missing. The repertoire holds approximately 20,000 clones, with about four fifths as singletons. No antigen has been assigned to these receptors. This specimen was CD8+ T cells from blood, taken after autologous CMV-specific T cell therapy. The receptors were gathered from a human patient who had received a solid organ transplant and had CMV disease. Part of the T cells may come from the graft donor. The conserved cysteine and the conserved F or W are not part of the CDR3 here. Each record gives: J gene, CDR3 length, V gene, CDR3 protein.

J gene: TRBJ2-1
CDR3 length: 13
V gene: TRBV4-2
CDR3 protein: ASSQEWSLEDEQF

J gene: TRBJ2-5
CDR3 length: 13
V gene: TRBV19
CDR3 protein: ASSQVRGRPETQY

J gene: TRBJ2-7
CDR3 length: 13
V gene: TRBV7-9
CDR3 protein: ASSLSGNPTYEQY

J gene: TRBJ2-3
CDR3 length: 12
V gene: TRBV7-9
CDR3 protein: ASSLVVGADTQY

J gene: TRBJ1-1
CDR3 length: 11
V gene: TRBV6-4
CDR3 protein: ASSEFWDTEAF

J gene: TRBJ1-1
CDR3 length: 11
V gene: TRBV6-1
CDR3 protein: ASSEGERGQAF

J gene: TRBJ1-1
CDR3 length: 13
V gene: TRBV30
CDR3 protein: AWSVDPGTLYEAF

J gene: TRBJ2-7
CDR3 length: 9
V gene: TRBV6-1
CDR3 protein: ASSEGFEQY

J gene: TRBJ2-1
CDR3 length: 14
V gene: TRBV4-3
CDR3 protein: ASSQDLLSSYNEQF

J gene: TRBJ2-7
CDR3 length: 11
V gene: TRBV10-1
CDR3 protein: ASSEGHGYEQY

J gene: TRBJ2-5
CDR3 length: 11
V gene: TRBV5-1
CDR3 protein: ASNQGHGETQY

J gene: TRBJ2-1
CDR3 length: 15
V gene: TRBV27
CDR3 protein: ASTGSGVARGYNEQF

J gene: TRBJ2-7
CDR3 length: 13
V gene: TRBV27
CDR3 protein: ASSSIGGQGYEQY

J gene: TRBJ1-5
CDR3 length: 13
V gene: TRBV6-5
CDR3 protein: ASSFGGTGNQPQH

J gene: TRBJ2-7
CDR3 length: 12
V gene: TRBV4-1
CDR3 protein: ASSQGGFSYEQY

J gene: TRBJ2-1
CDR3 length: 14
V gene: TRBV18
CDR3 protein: ASSINPGGAYNEQF

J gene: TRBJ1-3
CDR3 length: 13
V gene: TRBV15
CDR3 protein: ATSGDVRGGNTIY

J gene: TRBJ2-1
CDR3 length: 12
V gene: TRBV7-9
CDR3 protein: ASSYRTVYNEQF

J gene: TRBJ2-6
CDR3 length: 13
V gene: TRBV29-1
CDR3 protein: SVGDLSSGANVLT

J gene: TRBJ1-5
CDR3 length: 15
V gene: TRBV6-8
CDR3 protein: ASSYSTGGGGNQPQH

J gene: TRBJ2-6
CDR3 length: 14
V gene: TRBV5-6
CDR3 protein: ASSLDWGSGANVLT

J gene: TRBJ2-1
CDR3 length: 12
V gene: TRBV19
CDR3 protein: ASSTRQVYNEQF

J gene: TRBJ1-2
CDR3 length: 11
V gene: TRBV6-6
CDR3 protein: ASSSQDNYGYT

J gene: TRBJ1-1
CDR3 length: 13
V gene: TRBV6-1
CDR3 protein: ASSEGKGGRTEAF

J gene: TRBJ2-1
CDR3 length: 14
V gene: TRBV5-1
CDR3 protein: ASSLAGTVSGNEQF

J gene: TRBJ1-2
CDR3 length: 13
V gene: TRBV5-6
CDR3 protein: ASSLEGDGNYGYT

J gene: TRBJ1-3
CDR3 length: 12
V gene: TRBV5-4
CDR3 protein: ASSPGDSGNTIY

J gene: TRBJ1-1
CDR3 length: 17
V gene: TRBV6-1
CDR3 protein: ASSEARGGSTGRNTEAF

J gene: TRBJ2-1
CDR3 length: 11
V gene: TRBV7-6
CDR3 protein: ASSLEARGEQF

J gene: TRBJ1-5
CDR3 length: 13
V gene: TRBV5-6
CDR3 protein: ASSSITGGNQPQH

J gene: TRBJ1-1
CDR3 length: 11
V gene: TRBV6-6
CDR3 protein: ASSNPANTEAF

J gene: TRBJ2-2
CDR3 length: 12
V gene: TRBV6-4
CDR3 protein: ASSVDYEAGELF

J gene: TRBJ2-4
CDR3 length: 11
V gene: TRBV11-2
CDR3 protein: ASSLPGVGIQY

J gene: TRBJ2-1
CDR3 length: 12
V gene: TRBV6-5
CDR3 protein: ASSYMEGWDEQF

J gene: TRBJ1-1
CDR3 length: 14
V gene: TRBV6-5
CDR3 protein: ASSYAESQGMTEAF

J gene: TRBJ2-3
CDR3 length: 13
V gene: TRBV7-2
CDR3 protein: ASSLERLAPDTQY

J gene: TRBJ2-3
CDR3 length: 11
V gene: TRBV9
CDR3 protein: ASSPGRTDTQY

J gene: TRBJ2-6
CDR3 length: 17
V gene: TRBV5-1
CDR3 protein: ASSFLRDAAVAGANVLT

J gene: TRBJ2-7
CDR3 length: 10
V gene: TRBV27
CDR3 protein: ASKTTGYEQY

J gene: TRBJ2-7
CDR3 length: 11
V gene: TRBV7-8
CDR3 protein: ASSLLGPYEQY

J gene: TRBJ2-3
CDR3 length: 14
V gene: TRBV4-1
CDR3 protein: ASSGRLAGIPDTQY

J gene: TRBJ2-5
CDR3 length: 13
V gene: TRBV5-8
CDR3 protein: ASSLGGQGVFEQY

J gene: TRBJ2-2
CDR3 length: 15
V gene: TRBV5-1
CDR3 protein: ASSMDSGTGFTGELF

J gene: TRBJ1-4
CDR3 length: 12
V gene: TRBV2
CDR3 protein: ASRETTTNEKLF

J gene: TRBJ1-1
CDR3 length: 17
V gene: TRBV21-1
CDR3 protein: ASSKDSVVRGPRNTEAF

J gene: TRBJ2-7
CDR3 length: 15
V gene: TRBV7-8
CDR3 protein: ASSFQLGGGPSYEQY

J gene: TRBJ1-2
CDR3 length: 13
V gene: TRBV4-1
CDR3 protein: ASSQGTNREPGYT

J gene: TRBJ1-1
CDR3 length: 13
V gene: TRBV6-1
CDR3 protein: ASSEPQGWSTEAF

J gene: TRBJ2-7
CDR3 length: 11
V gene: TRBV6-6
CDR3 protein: ASSFAAVGEQY

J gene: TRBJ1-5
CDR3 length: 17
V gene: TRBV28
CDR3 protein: ASSFWSLWGRESNQPQH

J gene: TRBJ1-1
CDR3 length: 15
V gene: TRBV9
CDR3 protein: ASSVGGSREGNTEAF

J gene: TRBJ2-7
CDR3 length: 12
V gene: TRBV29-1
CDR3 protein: SVEDPPDSYEQY

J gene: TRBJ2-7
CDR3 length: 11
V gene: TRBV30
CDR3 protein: AWSWSGTYEQY

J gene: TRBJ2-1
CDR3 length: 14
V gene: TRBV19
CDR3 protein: ASSMSGWVGANEQF

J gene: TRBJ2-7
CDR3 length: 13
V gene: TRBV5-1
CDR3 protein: ASSPRLAEVYEQY

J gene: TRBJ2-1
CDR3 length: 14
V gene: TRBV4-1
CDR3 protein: ASSPLRRGGNNEQF

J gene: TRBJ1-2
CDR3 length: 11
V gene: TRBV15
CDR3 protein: ATSSLTEYGYT

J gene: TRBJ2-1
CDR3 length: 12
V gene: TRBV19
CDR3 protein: ASSMGGAYNEQF